A single sample is the source of the 24 T cell receptor beta chains below, sequenced in a study of blood T cell repertoires in COVID-19. TCRdb keeps only in-frame clones here, not all; method: immunoSEQ multiplex PCR. This table has under 250,000 clones, approximately 85% appearing once. Sequenced: peripheral blood. The receptors here all came from a man aged 50 to 59 with acute or convalescent COVID-19.

J is TRBJ1-5 and V is TRBV27; no reliable D call. CDR1 MNHEY and CDR2 SMNVEV come from the germline V gene (reference sequence). V lost 2 bases, J lost 2 bases, and 16 bases lay in between. The CDR3 sequence is 17 residues long. The chain's CDR3 is CASSLRWSGGGNQPQHF. CDR3 DNA: TGTGCCAGCAGTTTAAGATGGTCCGGTGGTGGCAATCAGCCCCAGCATTTT.

V and J are TRBV3-1 (or the pseudogene TRBV3-2) and TRBJ2-5, with 7 nucleotides matching TRBD1. Germline V gene data show CDR1 as LGHDT and CDR2 as YNNKEL (reference sequence). Trimming removed 1 base from V and 5 bases from J; junction bases left unmatched: 7. The CDR3 has 15 amino acids. The CDR3 loop reads CASSQGQGFRETQYF. CDR3 in DNA: TGTGCCAGCAGCCAAGGACAGGGATTCCGGGAGACCCAGTACTTC.

The V gene is TRBV13, the J gene TRBJ2-2, with 9 bases identical to TRBD1. Per germline, CDR1 PRHDT and CDR2 FYEKMQ (reference sequence). The length of the CDR3 is 15 residues. The junction had 6 bases not matched to a gene; V was cut back by 5 bases and J by 5 bases. The CDR3 loop is CASSLGQGRTGELFF. The CDR3 DNA reads TGTGCCAGCAGCCTTGGACAGGGGAGGACCGGGGAGCTGTTTTTT. The complete variable domain, with remaining parts taken from reference TRBV13 and TRBJ2-2, reads AAGVIQSPRHLIKEKRETATLKCYPIPRHDTVYWYQQGPGQDPQFLISFYEKMQSDKGSIPDRFSAQQFSDYHSELNMSSLELGDSALYFCASSLGQGRTGELFFGEGSRLTVL.

The gene calls are TRBV9 and TRBJ1-5; D may be TRBD1 (6 bases). Deletions cut 0 bases from V and 6 bases from J, with 13 bases between. This CDR3 region has 15 residues. CDR1 SGDLS and CDR2 YYNGEE come from the germline V gene. The CDR3 sequence: CASSVGPGEGQPQHF. CDR3 DNA sequence: TGTGCCAGCAGCGTAGGGCCAGGGGAGGGTCAGCCCCAGCATTTT.

This clone has a single count. The chain uses TRBV28 and TRBJ2-2; TRBD2 matches 13 bases. Losses at the gene ends were 4 bases for V and 4 bases for J; bases not matched to a gene: 9. Germline lookup yields CDR1 MDHEN and CDR2 SYDVKM. The CDR3 is made up of 18 amino acids. The CDR3 sequence: CASSSDGLAGESTGELFF. The CDR3 nucleotides read TGTGCCAGCAGTTCAGATGGACTAGCGGGAGAAAGCACCGGGGAGCTGTTTTTT.

This chain connects TRBV2 to TRBJ2-3, with 8 positions matching TRBD1. The V gene's germline CDR1 is SNHLY and CDR2 FYNNEI. This CDR3 is built from 15 residues. J gave up 4 bases and V 6 bases, and 9 bases lay outside the gene matches. CDR3 coding DNA: TGTGCCAGCAGACGACAGGGGTGGCAGGCAGATACGCAGTATTTT. This codes for CASRRQGWQADTQYF. Using reference TRBV2 and TRBJ2-3 for the parts outside the CDR3, the full variable domain is EPEVTQTPSHQVTQMGQEVILRCVPISNHLYFYWYRQILGQKVEFLVSFYNNEISEKSEIFDDQFSVERPDGSNFTLKIRSTKLEDSAMYFCASRRQGWQADTQYFGPGTRLTVL.

A note on this clone: Other nucleotide sequences from this sample produce the same CDR3. The gene calls are TRBV5-1 and TRBJ1-4; 7 bases align to TRBD1. J lost 3 bases, V lost 3 bases, and 2 bases had no gene match. Germline loops: CDR1 SGHRS, CDR2 YFSETQ. The CDR3 loop spans 14 amino acids. CDR3 bases: TGCGCCAGCAGCTCGGGACAGTCTAATGAAAAACTGTTTTTT. Translation: CASSSGQSNEKLFF.

The chain has TRBV9 and TRBJ2-7; D not resolved. The ends were cut back, 0 bases at V and 1 base at J, with 5 bases in the middle. The CDR3 consists of 13 residues. Germline V CDR1 and CDR2: SGDLS, YYNGEE. The CDR3 loop reads CASSVAHSYEQYF. CDR3 DNA: TGTGCCAGCAGCGTAGCACATTCCTACGAGCAGTACTTC. Drawing the rest from reference TRBV9 and TRBJ2-7, the complete variable domain is DSGVTQTPKHLITATGQRVTLRCSPRSGDLSVYWYQQSLDQGLQFLIQYYNGEERAKGNILERFSAQQFPDLHSELNLSSLELGDSALYFCASSVAHSYEQYFGPGTRLTVT.

The rearrangement links TRBV10-2 to TRBJ2-1, with D unresolved. Germline assignment: CDR1 WSHSY and CDR2 SAAADI. The CDR3 sequence is 11 residues long. Deletions cut 10 bases from V and 7 bases from J, with 11 bases between. The CDR3 is CATLLKNEQFF. The CDR3 DNA sequence: TGCGCCACCCTCTTAAAAAATGAGCAGTTCTTC.

V usage is TRBV7-6 and J usage is TRBJ2-3, with TRBD1 identical over 8 bases. CDR1 is SGHVS and CDR2 is FNYEAQ in the germline V gene. This CDR3 is built from 15 residues. J gave up 4 bases and V 2 bases, and 5 bases lay outside the gene matches. In DNA form, the CDR3 reads TGTGCCAGCAGCTTATCCGACAGGGGTGCAGATACGCAGTATTTT. Residues: CASSLSDRGADTQYF.

The genes are TRBV10-3 and TRBJ2-1, with 7 bases aligning to TRBD2. V shed 8 bases and J 5 bases; nucleotides not matched to a gene: 9. This CDR3 spans 14 amino acids. CDR1 is ENHRY and CDR2 is SYGVKD in the germline V gene. The CDR3 DNA is TGTGCCATCGGTGGGAGCGGGGAAAACAATGAGCAGTTCTTC. Amino acids: CAIGGSGENNEQFF.

V gene TRBV6-4 combines with J gene TRBJ2-1, with 11 nucleotides matching TRBD2. There are 16 residues in the CDR3. In germline, CDR1 is MRHNA, CDR2 SNTAGT. Trimming took 2 bases from V and 4 from J; bases not matched to a gene: 4. The CDR3 nucleotides are TGTGCCAGCAGTGACCCGACTAGCGGGGAGTACAATGAGCAGTTCTTC. Its translation is CASSDPTSGEYNEQFF.

This chain joins TRBV18 and TRBJ2-1, with a possible D match to TRBD2 (6 bases). Trimming pared 5 bases from V and 0 bases from J, leaving 20 bases between. The CDR3 is made up of 18 amino acids. CDR1 KGHSH and CDR2 LQKENI come from the germline V gene. The CDR3 here is CASSDWPYAGSSYNEQFF. CDR3 nucleotides: TGTGCCAGCTCAGATTGGCCCTACGCGGGGAGCTCCTACAATGAGCAGTTCTTC.

The table lists this clone with a count of one. The chain links TRBV5-6 to TRBJ2-7; tentatively, D is TRBD2 (6 bases). The V and J ends lost 3 bases and 7 bases respectively, with 14 bases between them. The CDR3 is 13 residues long. Germline CDR1 and CDR2: SGHDT and YYEEEE. CDR3 sequence (DNA): TGTGCCAGCAGCTGGGGGACTGAATGGGAGCAGTACTTC. Translating it yields CASSWGTEWEQYF.

This clone was observed a single time. One end of the junction varies from germline; a read error may be responsible. J is TRBJ2-7 and V is TRBV7-9, with a possible D match to TRBD1 (5 bases). The germline V gene encodes CDR1 SEHNR and CDR2 FQNEAQ (reference sequence). This CDR3 has 12 amino acids. The CDR3 loop is CASSLGARGVNF. The CDR3 region has the DNA TGTGCCAGCAGCTTAGGGGCAAGGGGCGTCAACTTC.

The chain carries TRBV7-3 and TRBJ2-2; D gene unclear. Germline CDR1 reads SGHTA; CDR2 reads FQGTGA. V lost 4 bases to trimming and J lost 6 bases, with 12 bases between them. The CDR3 consists of 14 residues. CDR3 in amino acids: CASSWSSSAGELFF. The DNA for the CDR3 is TGTGCCAGCAGCTGGTCTTCGTCGGCCGGGGAGCTGTTTTTT.

CDR3 amino acids: CASSPDTTNYGYTF. Here the CDR3 DNA reads TGTGCCAGCAGCCCGGACACAACTAACTATGGCTACACCTTC. The chain links TRBV7-2 to TRBJ1-2, with a tentative D call TRBD1 (5 bases). The germline V and J ends were trimmed by 5 bases and 0 bases, with 10 bases remaining between them. The CDR3 is made up of 14 amino acids. Germline loops: CDR1 SGHTA, CDR2 FQGNSA.

The rearrangement uses TRBV11-2 and TRBJ2-7; TRBD1 matches at 9 bases. V was clipped by 3 bases and J by 7 bases; unmatched bases: 7. The CDR3 sequence is 14 residues long. Germline CDR1 and CDR2: SGHAT and FQNNGV. The CDR3 coding sequence is TGTGCCAGCAGCTTGGGACAGGGTCTGACTGAGCAGTACTTC. Translation: CASSLGQGLTEQYF.

This clone occurred once. This chain connects TRBV14 to TRBJ2-1, with TRBD2 identical over 8 bases. The CDR3 length is 16 residues. Germline V gene data show CDR1 as SGHDN and CDR2 as FVKESK. V lost 0 bases to trimming and J lost 7 bases; unmatched junction nucleotides: 8. In DNA, the CDR3 is TGTGCCAGCAGCCAAGATATAGGGACTAGGACGAATGAGCAGTTCTTC. It yields the protein CASSQDIGTRTNEQFF.

This clone was seen once. The chain joins TRBV7-9 to TRBJ2-1; no firm D call. The V end lost 8 bases, the J end lost 5 bases, and 19 bases lay between the germline ends. The CDR3 is made up of 15 amino acids. In germline, CDR1 is SEHNR, CDR2 FQNEAQ (reference sequence). Here the CDR3 DNA reads TGTGCCAGCGGGTTCTTCTGGCAGCGAAACAATGAGCAGTTCTTC. It is translated as CASGFFWQRNNEQFF.

The V and J genes are TRBV10-3 and TRBJ1-1, with 7 positions matching TRBD1. The CDR3 extends over 13 amino acids. Germline V lookup: CDR1 ENHRY, CDR2 SYGVKD. The V segment lost 5 bases and the J segment 7 bases; nucleotides outside the gene matches: 7. CDR3 nucleotides: TGTGCCATCAGTACAGACAGGGAGATTGAAGCTTTCTTT. Encoded protein: CAISTDREIEAFF.

V gene TRBV14 combines with J gene TRBJ2-1, with TRBD1 identical over 9 bases. The germline CDR1 and CDR2 sequences are SGHDN and FVKESK. Trimming took 1 base from V and 5 from J; bases not matched to a gene: 6. The CDR3 is 16 residues long. The CDR3 DNA is TGTGCCAGCAGCCAAGGGTGGGGACAGGGCCACAATGAGCAGTTCTTC. It is translated as CASSQGWGQGHNEQFF. The whole variable domain, remainder taken from reference TRBV14 and TRBJ2-1, is EAGVTQFPSHSVIEKGQTVTLRCDPISGHDNLYWYRRVMGKEIKFLLHFVKESKQDESGMPNNRFLAERTGGTYSTLKVQPAELEDSGVYFCASSQGWGQGHNEQFFGPGTRLTVL.

V is TRBV28 and J is TRBJ2-5; 10 positions match TRBD2. The CDR3 loop spans 15 amino acids. V lost 5 bases to trimming and J lost 6 bases; unmatched junction nucleotides: 9. Looked up from germline, CDR1 is MDHEN and CDR2 is SYDVKM. This CDR3 is CASSGSGRALKTQYF. CDR3 sequence (DNA): TGTGCCAGCAGTGGGAGCGGGAGGGCCTTGAAGACCCAGTACTTC.

The V call is TRBV9, the J call TRBJ2-7; 12 bases map to TRBD2. The CDR3 sequence is 17 residues long. Germline CDR1 is SGDLS and CDR2 is YYNGEE. V shed 3 bases and J 0 bases; nucleotides not matched to a gene: 7. This chain's CDR3 is CASSASTSGGLSYEQYF. The CDR3 bases are TGTGCCAGCAGCGCCTCGACTAGCGGGGGACTCTCCTACGAGCAGTACTTC. The whole variable domain, remainder taken from reference TRBV9 and TRBJ2-7, is DSGVTQTPKHLITATGQRVTLRCSPRSGDLSVYWYQQSLDQGLQFLIQYYNGEERAKGNILERFSAQQFPDLHSELNLSSLELGDSALYFCASSASTSGGLSYEQYFGPGTRLTVT.